This TCR beta chain was found in a study of shared clonotypes between healthy human individuals. V was shortened by 2 bases and J by 4 bases, with 10 bases between the two germline ends. The CDR3 runs 14 residues. Germline CDR1 is SGHTA and CDR2 is FQGTGA. Data came from immunoSEQ multiplex PCR; TCRdb stores just in-frame clones and leaves some out. The sample holds more than 80,000 clones, 67% seen once. J is TRBJ2-3 and V is TRBV7-3; possibly TRBD2 for D (5 bases). Sequenced sample: memory CD8+ T cells sorted from blood. Subset noted: CD45RO+ cells pooled with CCR7-negative TemRA cells. The sequence was collected from a man between 25 and 39 years old in good health. The CDR3 spells CASSLGTRADTQYF. In nucleotides, the CDR3 is TGTGCCAGCAGCTTAGGTACTAGAGCAGATACGCAGTATTTT.